This T cell receptor beta chain was captured in a study of response to subunit inactivated influenza vaccine (dated by TCRdb to 2016 to 2019). General notes on the study: Deep quantitative T cell receptor repertoire profiling was used in the study to track responses to a trivalent subunit inactivated influenza vaccine. The paper as a whole reports these results and caveats: According to the authors, only a limited number of new T cells may be recruited by each seasonal influenza vaccination.

The library relied on RT-PCR. Sequencing used an Illumina HiSeq 2500. TCRdb cleaned the public reads at Q25 with fastp, built clones with MiXCR and kept in-frame beta chains. Merged by CDR3 protein, the rows form single entries marked with the most common genes and DNA. The sample profile shows about 530,000 distinct CDR3 sequences; 12% of them were found once. The top ten clonotypes cover roughly 10% of the sample. Worth noting for this clonotype: Its antigen remains undetermined. No base qualities exist here, and no much larger clone lies one base off it.

Sequencing used PBMCs from blood, obtained on the day of vaccination. The sequence was obtained from a man aged 45-65 years who received an inactivated influenza vaccine. Donor details come from another sample of the same person, matched by shared clones.

The DNA sequence follows: TGTGCCAGCAGTATCAGGGTCTACGAGCAGTACTTC. This gives the protein CASSIRVYEQYF. In this chain, TRBV28 is recombined with TRBJ2-7; tentative D gene TRBD1, with 5 bases matching. The CDR3 covers 12 residues, taking in both the cysteine and the phenylalanine. Here the CDR3 DNA is all that survives: 36 bases in frame from base 1. CDR1 and CDR2 were assigned from the germline V gene as MDHEN and SYDVKM. V is pared back by 5 bases and J by 3 bases, with 8 bases lying between the germline termini.